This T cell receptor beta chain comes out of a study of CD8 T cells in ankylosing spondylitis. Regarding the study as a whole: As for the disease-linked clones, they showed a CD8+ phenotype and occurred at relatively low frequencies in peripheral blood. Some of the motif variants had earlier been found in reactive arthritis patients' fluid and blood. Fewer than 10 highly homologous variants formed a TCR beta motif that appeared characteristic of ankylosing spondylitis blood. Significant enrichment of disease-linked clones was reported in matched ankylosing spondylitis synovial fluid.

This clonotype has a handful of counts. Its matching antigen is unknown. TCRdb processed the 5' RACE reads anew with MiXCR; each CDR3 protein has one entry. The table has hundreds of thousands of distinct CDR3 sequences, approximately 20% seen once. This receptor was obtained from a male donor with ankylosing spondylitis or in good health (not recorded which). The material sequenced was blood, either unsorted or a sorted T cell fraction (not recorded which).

The chain's CDR3 is CASSLEGEAYEQYV. The DNA for the CDR3 is TGTGCCAGCAGTTTAGAAGGGGAGGCCTACGAGCAGTACGTC. The chain joins TRBV12-3 or TRBV12-4 to TRBJ2-7; D possibly corresponds to TRBD2 (6 bases). The CDR3 is made up of 14 amino acids. Trimming removed 1 base from V and 2 bases from J, with 9 bases in between.